This T cell receptor beta chain came from a study of OX40 agonist ivuxolimab in advanced cancers. For the wider study: Ivuxolimab was an agonistic, fully human IgG2 monoclonal antibody directed against OX40 (CD134), a costimulatory receptor. Intravenous ivuxolimab was administered to patients every 2 weeks at six dose levels: 0.01, 0.1, 0.3, 1.5, 3 and 10 mg/kg. Of the approximately 54 dose-escalation patients, hepatocellular carcinoma was present in about 20, melanoma in roughly 15, renal cell carcinoma in 9 and head and neck cancer in 9. The dose-escalation cohort was 80% to 90% male with a mean age of approximately 60 years, ranging from roughly 23 to 79. Prior anti-PD-1, anti-PD-L1 or anti-CTLA-4 therapy was permitted, and checkpoint inhibitors had been received by around 40% of dose-escalation patients. Partial responses occurred in three dose-escalation patients, of whom one had hepatocellular carcinoma and two had cutaneous melanoma. Peripheral TCRbeta sequencing aimed to test whether ivuxolimab altered TCR sequence diversity and caused clonal T-cell expansion. The monotherapy dose-escalation portion (N ≈ 57 patients) of the phase I ivuxolimab trial is reported in the paper. The paper's findings and limits, for the study overall: After ivuxolimab, CD8+ T cells had more expanded clones than CD4+ T cells on average. Antigen specificity was not determined for the clonally expanded peripheral T cells. At doses of 0.1 to 3.0 mg/kg, clonal expansion of both CD4+ and CD8+ T cells in blood was seen between baseline and week 6. Partial responders in the 0.1-3.0 mg/kg groups had among the lowest normalized peripheral clonal expansion, especially among CD8+ T cells. Low levels of normalized T-cell clonal expansion were also seen in some patients who did not respond.

Comments on this clone: What this receptor recognizes is not known. No base qualities exist here, and no much larger clone lies one base off it.

From V the trimming removes 2 bases and from J it removes 7 bases, while the gene matches leave 7 bases of the junction unaccounted for. From the germline V gene, CDR1 is SNHLY and CDR2 is FYNNEI. The CDR3 contains 15 residues, cysteine and phenylalanine counted. Just CDR3 DNA is preserved here, 45 bases in frame from base 1. Patients with autoimmune disease history or receiving systemic immunosuppression were excluded from the trial. Peripheral blood for TCR sequencing was collected from all dose cohorts at baseline, on cycle 4 day 1, and on cycle 7 day 1. Samples were obtained from an open-label, multicenter, first-in-human phase I dose-escalation trial of ivuxolimab. Adults with locally advanced or metastatic melanoma, renal cell, hepatocellular, or head and neck squamous cell carcinoma were enrolled in the trial. Before TCR sequencing, CD4+ and CD8+ T cells were separately sorted from peripheral blood.

Genomic DNA was extracted from sorted cells for sequencing of the TCRbeta CDR3 region. The immunoSEQ Assay was used for sequencing of TCRbeta CDR3 regions. Imported from immuneACCESS, the table was reduced by TCRdb to in-frame sequences with V and J called. These copies leave out some clones; in studies compared against another copy, an unresolved V gene accounts for under half, and the cause of the remainder is not known. Present in this sample are over 55,000 clones, about 81% of which were seen just once. Roughly 4.7% of the sample lies in the top ten. This TCR was sampled from an adult with an advanced solid tumor such as melanoma, head and neck, liver or kidney cancer. The input for sequencing was CD4+ or CD8+ T cells sorted from blood, taken in a trial of the OX40 agonist ivuxolimab. This chain is built from TRBV2 and TRBJ1-3, with 8 bases aligning to TRBD1. The CDR3 is CASSELRTGLNTIYF. The DNA sequence follows: TGTGCCAGCAGTGAACTGAGGACAGGGCTGAACACCATATATTTT.